Following are 3 T cell receptor beta chains from one sample sequenced in a study of blood T cell repertoires in COVID-19. Assay used: immunoSEQ multiplex PCR; TCRdb lists only in-frame clones, some missing. The data show under 250,000 clones, with approximately 90% seen just once and 0.82% held by the top ten. The sequencing input was peripheral blood. The source of these receptors is a man aged 55 to 69 with COVID-19, enrolled during active disease.

The chain uses TRBV2 and TRBJ2-1; TRBD2 matches at 10 bases. The V segment lost 6 bases and the J segment 1 base; nucleotides outside the gene matches: 6. The CDR3 has 16 amino acids. CDR1 is SNHLY and CDR2 is FYNNEI in the germline V gene. The DNA for the CDR3 is TGTGCCAGCAGGGCCAGGACTAGCGGTTCCTACAATGAGCAGTTCTTC. Residues: CASRARTSGSYNEQFF.

The chain couples TRBV5-1 to TRBJ2-7; 7 positions agree with TRBD2. Trimming removed 4 bases from V and 3 bases from J; junction bases left unmatched: 7. Per the germline V gene, CDR1 is SGHRS and CDR2 is YFSETQ. The CDR3 sequence is 14 residues long. This CDR3 reads CASSPQGLLYEQYF. DNA for the CDR3: TGCGCCAGCAGCCCGCAGGGACTACTCTACGAGCAGTACTTC.

The V gene is TRBV5-1, the J gene TRBJ2-7; TRBD1 matches at 7 bases. The V and J ends lost 4 bases and 0 bases, in that order; junction bases with no gene match: 10. This CDR3 contains 16 residues. Germline lookup yields CDR1 SGHRS and CDR2 YFSETQ. This chain's CDR3 is CASSPTGAQSSYEQYF. The DNA for the CDR3 is TGCGCCAGCAGCCCAACAGGGGCCCAAAGCTCCTACGAGCAGTACTTC.